This T cell receptor (beta chain) was sequenced during a study of T cell responses to AZD1222 COVID-19 vaccine. TCRdb keeps only in-frame clones here, not all; method: immunoSEQ multiplex PCR. The sample shows 60,000 to 85,000 clones, roughly 91% of them seen only once. CDR1 and CDR2 from the germline V gene are MDHEN and SYDVKM. J gave up 10 bases and V 10 bases, and 8 bases lay outside the gene matches. The CDR3 has 13 residues. This clone was detected only once. The starting material was peripheral blood, obtained 28 days after the second dose of the MenACWY control vaccine. The V and J genes are TRBV28 and TRBJ1-6, with 9 bases matching TRBD1. The sequence was collected from an adult who received the MenACWY meningococcal vaccine as a control. CDR3 sequence reads: CATQQGAGSPLHF. As DNA, the CDR3 is TGTGCCACCCAACAGGGGGCGGGCTCACCCCTCCACTTT.